A selection of T cell receptor beta chains follows, all from one sample in a study of blood T cell repertoires in COVID-19. The table came from immunoSEQ multiplex PCR; TCRdb's copy has only in-frame clones and leaves some out. The sample carries over 100,000 clones, around 88% recorded once. Sample: peripheral blood. The receptor set was obtained from a man in his forties or fifties with acute or convalescent COVID-19. Both conserved end residues are part of each CDR3. The D gene is left open where the match is weak. Clone size is given for some rows only: seen once, a few or many times, or a class if the clone is expanded.

j_call | v_call | d_call | clone_size | cdr3_nt | cdr3_aa
TRBJ2-1 | TRBV6-9 | . | . | TGTGCCAGCAGTTATGATTTCGGGATGTCCCACAATGAGCAGTTCTTC | CASSYDFGMSHNEQFF
TRBJ2-3 | TRBV29-1 | TRBD1 | . | TGCAGCGCTTCCCAGGGACAGGGGAGAGATACGCAGTATTTT | CSASQGQGRDTQYF
TRBJ1-1 | TRBV2 | . | . | TGTGCCAGCGGGGGCAGGGGGAACACTGAAGCTTTCTTT | CASGGRGNTEAFF
TRBJ1-2 | TRBV5-1 | TRBD1 | . | TGCGCCAGCAGCTTGGACACCACAGGGGGCAGCTATGGCTACACCTTC | CASSLDTTGGSYGYTF
TRBJ1-1 | TRBV2 | TRBD1 | . | TGTGCCAGCAGGGCCGGGACAGCAAGCCCTGAAGCTTTCTTT | CASRAGTASPEAFF
TRBJ1-6 | TRBV3-1/TRBV3-2 | . | . | TGTGCCAGCAGCGGACCCGGGGGGGATTCACCCCTCCACTTT | CASSGPGGDSPLHF
TRBJ1-2 | TRBV6-5 | . | . | TGTGCCAGCAGTTACGGGAAGACTATGCCCGATGGCTACACCTTC | CASSYGKTMPDGYTF
TRBJ2-4 | TRBV6-2/TRBV6-3 | . | once | TGTGCCAGCAGTTATTCGGCAGGGACAAAAAACATTCAGTACTTC | CASSYSAGTKNIQYF
TRBJ2-1 | TRBV11-2 | TRBD2 | . | TGTGCCAGCAGCTTAGATCAAGGAGCGGGGGGGAAGCAGTTCTTC | CASSLDQGAGGKQFF
TRBJ2-1 | TRBV7-6 | TRBD2 | . | TGTGCCAGCAGCTTGGGCTCGGGAGCGGGGGTTGATGAGCAGTTCTTC | CASSLGSGAGVDEQFF
TRBJ1-3 | TRBV6-5 | . | . | TGTGCCAGCAGGGGAGGGGTGTCTGGAAACACCATATATTTT | CASRGGVSGNTIYF
TRBJ2-1 | TRBV4-1 | TRBD1 | . | TGCGCCAGCAGCCAACCTCGGACAGGGCATTACAATGAGCAGTTCTTC | CASSQPRTGHYNEQFF
TRBJ2-1 | TRBV28 | TRBD2 | . | TGTGCCAGCAGTGCCGTAGGACCGGGACTAGCGGGAGGGCCAGTCGTTCCGGGGTTCTTC | CASSAVGPGLAGGPVVPGFF
TRBJ2-1 | TRBV18 | . | . | TGTGCCAGCTCACCACAGGGAGTGGGTGAGCAGTTCTTC | CASSPQGVGEQFF
TRBJ1-4 | TRBV5-5 | . | few | TGTGCCAGCTCTATCCGGGGTGTGGGTGAAAAACTGTTTTTT | CASSIRGVGEKLFF
TRBJ2-5 | TRBV7-8 | TRBD2 | once | TGTGCCAGCAGCTTGGGGCGGGGGGACGAGACCCAGTACTTC | CASSLGRGDETQYF
TRBJ1-1 | TRBV5-8 | . | . | TGTGCCAGCAGCTTGTATGTCCGTGGCGGGGAAGCTTTCTTT | CASSLYVRGGEAFF
TRBJ2-3 | TRBV7-9 | . | . | TGTGCCAGCAGCGATGCGGATACGCAGTATTTT | CASSDADTQYF
TRBJ2-1 | TRBV24-1 | . | . | TGTGCCACCAGTGACCCCCGGCCAGCGGGCCCCTACAATGAGCAGTTCTTC | CATSDPRPAGPYNEQFF
TRBJ1-2 | TRBV5-1 | . | . | TGCGCCAGCAGCTTACAGGGTTACGGCTACACCTTC | CASSLQGYGYTF
TRBJ2-3 | TRBV10-1 | . | . | TGCGCCAGCAGTGCCCAGGTTGGGGATACGCAGTATTTT | CASSAQVGDTQYF
TRBJ2-5 | TRBV5-5 | TRBD1 | . | TGTGCCAGCAGCTTAGAGGGACAGCTTGAAGAGACCCAGTACTTC | CASSLEGQLEETQYF
TRBJ2-1 | TRBV6-5 | TRBD1 | . | TGTGCCAGCAGAGGACAGGGTGTTAATGAGCAGTTCTTC | CASRGQGVNEQFF
TRBJ2-7 | TRBV6-6 | . | . | TGTGCCAGTGGGTGGGGGGGCCTCTACGAGCAGTACTTC | CASGWGGLYEQYF
TRBJ2-3 | TRBV6-5 | . | . | TGTGCCAGCAGTACACGCCTTGGCCGGGCGCAGTATTTT | CASSTRLGRAQYF
TRBJ1-2 | TRBV4-1 | . | . | TGCGCCAGCAGCCAAGAGGGGACCAGGGGACGCAACTATGGCTACACCTTC | CASSQEGTRGRNYGYTF